This T cell receptor beta chain was recorded in a study of cytomegalovirus exposure and HLA in healthy donors. Study results and caveats: The investigators catalogued 164 TCR beta chains as cytomegalovirus-associated. Specificity of three CMV-associated chains for CMV antigens was verified in vitro.

For this clone: No antigen is known for it.

Some clones are missing from TCRdb's copy, which holds only in-frame ones; the method was immunoSEQ multiplex PCR. The repertoire has about 160,000 clones, about 90% of them found once; the top ten carry about 3%. The junction had 18 bases not matched to a gene; V was cut back by 0 bases and J by 5 bases. The CDR3 consists of 22 residues. Germline CDR1 reads LGHNA; CDR2 reads YSLEER. The origin of this receptor is a woman aged 18-30 years in good health and CMV-seropositive. This chain joins TRBV4-3 and TRBJ2-3; 15 bases are shared with TRBD2. Sequencing was carried out using PBMCs. The CDR3 DNA follows: TGCGCCAGCAGCCAAGATCTCTGGACTAGCGGGAGGGCCTTGGCTGGGGGAGATACGCAGTATTTT. Amino acids: CASSQDLWTSGRALAGGDTQYF.